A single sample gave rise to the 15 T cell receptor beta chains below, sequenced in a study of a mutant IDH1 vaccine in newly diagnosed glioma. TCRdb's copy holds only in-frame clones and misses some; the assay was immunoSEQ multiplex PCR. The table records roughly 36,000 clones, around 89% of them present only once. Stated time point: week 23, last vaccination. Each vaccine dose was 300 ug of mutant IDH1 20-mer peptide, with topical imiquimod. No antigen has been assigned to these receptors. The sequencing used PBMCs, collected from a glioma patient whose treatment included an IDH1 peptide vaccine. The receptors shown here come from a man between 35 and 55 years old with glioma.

This CDR3 is CASSPLGVGNTIYF. In DNA form, the CDR3 reads TGCGCCAGCAGTCCTCTAGGGGTTGGAAACACCATATATTTT. This rearrangement joins TRBV5-1 to TRBJ1-3; tentatively, D is TRBD1 (5 bases). Germline V gives CDR1 SGHRS, CDR2 YFSETQ. The V and J ends lost 5 bases and 3 bases respectively, with 12 bases between them. This CDR3 region has 14 residues. The complete variable domain, with remaining parts taken from reference TRBV5-1 and TRBJ1-3, reads KAGVTQTPRYLIKTRGQQVTLSCSPISGHRSVSWYQQTPGQGLQFLFEYFSETQRNKGNFPGRFSGRQFSNSRSEMNVSTLELGDSALYLCASSPLGVGNTIYFGEGSWLTVV.

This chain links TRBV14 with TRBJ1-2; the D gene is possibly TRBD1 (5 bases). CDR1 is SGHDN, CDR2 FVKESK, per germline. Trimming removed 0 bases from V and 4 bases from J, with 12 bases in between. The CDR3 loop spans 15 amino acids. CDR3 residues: CASSQDRDSLYGYTF. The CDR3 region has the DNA TGTGCCAGCAGCCAAGATCGGGACTCCCTCTATGGCTACACCTTC.

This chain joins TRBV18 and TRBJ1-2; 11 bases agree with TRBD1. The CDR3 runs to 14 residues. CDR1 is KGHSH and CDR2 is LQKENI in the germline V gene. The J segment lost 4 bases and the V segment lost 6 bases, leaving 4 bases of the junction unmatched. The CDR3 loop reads CASSPGQGVYGYTF. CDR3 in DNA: TGTGCCAGCTCCCCGGGACAGGGGGTCTATGGCTACACCTTC.

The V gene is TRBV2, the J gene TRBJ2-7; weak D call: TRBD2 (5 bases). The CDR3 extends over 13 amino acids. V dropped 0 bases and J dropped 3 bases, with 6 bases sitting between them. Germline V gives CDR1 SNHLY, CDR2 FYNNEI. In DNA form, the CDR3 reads TGTGCCAGCAGTGAAGCGAGGGTCTACGAGCAGTACGTC. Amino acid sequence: CASSEARVYEQYV.

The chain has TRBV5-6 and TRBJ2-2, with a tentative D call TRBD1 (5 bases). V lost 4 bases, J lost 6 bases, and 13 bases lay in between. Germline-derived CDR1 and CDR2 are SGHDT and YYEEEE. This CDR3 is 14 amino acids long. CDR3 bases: TGTGCCAGCAGCCCCATCACAGGACCCGGGGAGCTGTTTTTT. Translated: CASSPITGPGELFF.

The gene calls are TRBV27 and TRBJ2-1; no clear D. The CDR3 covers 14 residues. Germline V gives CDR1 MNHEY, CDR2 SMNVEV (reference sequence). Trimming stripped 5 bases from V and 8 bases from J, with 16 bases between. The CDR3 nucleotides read TGTGCCAGCAGTCGGCCGGGCTCCGCAGATGAGCAGTTCTTC. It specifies CASSRPGSADEQFF.

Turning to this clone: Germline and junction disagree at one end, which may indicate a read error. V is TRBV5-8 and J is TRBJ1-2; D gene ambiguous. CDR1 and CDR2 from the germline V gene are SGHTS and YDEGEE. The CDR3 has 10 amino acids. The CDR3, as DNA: TGTGCCAGCTTCCAAGGAGGGTACAACTTC. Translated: CASFQGGYNF.

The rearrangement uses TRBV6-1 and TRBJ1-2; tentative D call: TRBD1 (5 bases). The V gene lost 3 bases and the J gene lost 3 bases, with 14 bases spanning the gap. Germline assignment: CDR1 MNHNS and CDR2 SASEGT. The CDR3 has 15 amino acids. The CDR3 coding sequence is TGTGCCAGCAGTGATTACCGGGGCCCTGACTATGGCTACACCTTC. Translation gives CASSDYRGPDYGYTF.

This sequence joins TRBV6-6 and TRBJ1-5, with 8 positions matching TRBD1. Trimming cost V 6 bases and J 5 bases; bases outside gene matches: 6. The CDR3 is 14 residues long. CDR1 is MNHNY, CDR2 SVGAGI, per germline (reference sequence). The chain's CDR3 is CASSRDRGDQPQHF. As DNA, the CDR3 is TGTGCCAGCAGCCGCGACAGGGGTGATCAGCCCCAGCATTTT.

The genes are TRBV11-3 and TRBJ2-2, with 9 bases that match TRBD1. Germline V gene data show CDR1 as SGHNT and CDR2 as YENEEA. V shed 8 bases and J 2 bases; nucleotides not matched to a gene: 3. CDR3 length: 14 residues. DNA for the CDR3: TGTGCCAGCCGGGACAGGGAAAACACCGGGGAGCTGTTTTTT. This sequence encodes CASRDRENTGELFF.

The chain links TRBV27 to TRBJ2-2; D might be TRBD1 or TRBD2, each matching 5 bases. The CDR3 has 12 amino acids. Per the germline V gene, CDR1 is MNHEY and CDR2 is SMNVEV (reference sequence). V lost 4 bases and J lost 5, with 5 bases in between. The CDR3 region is CASSWGTGELFF. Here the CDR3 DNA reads TGTGCCAGCAGTTGGGGGACCGGGGAGCTGTTTTTT.

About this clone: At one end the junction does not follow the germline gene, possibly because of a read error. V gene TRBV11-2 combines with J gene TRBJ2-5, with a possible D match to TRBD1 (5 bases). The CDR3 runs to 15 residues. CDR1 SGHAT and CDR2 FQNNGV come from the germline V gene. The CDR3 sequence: CASSLGVGHQETQYF. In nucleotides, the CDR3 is TGTGCCAGCAGTTTAGGGGTAGGGCACCAAGAGACCCAGTACTTC.

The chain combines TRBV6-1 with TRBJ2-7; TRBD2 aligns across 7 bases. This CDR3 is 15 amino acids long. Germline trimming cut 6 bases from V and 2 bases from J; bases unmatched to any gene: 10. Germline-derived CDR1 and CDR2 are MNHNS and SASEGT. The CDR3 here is CASSLGRGRAYEQYV. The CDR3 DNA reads TGTGCCAGCAGCCTAGGGAGGGGCCGTGCCTACGAGCAGTACGTC.

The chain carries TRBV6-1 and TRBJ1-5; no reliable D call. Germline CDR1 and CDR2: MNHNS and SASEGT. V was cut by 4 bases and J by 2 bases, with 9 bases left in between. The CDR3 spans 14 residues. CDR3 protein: CASSVVWGNQPQHF. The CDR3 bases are TGTGCCAGCAGTGTCGTATGGGGCAATCAGCCCCAGCATTTT.

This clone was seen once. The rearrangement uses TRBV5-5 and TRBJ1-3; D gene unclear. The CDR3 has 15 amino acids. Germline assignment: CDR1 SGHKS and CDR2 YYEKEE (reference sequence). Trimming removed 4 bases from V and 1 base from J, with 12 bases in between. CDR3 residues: CASSLGETSGNTIYF. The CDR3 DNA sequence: TGTGCCAGCAGCCTTGGGGAAACGTCTGGAAACACCATATATTTT.